Below, 7 T cell receptor beta chains from the same sample are listed, as sequenced in a study of T cell responses to AZD1222 COVID-19 vaccine. The assay was immunoSEQ multiplex PCR, and TCRdb's table has in-frame clones only and misses some. The table lists about 110,000 clones, roughly 88% of them singletons. The sample in question was peripheral blood, obtained 28 days after the second AZD1222 dose. The receptor set was obtained from an adult who received the AZD1222 COVID-19 vaccine.

The chain combines TRBV19 with TRBJ2-7; D perhaps matches TRBD1 (5 bases). Germline V lookup: CDR1 LNHDA, CDR2 SQIVND (reference sequence). The CDR3 has 13 residues. V lost 6 bases to trimming and J lost 0 bases, with 9 bases between them. This CDR3 is CASSPGFSYEQYF. The CDR3, as DNA: TGTGCCAGTAGCCCAGGGTTCTCCTACGAGCAGTACTTC.

The CDR3 coding sequence is TGTGCCAGCAGCTTAGATTCAGCTAGCAATCAGCCCCAGCATTTT. Translating gives CASSLDSASNQPQHF. V is TRBV7-8 and J is TRBJ1-5; no definite D call. Trimming shortened V by 1 base and J by 0 bases, and 7 bases separated the two germline ends. Germline V CDR1 and CDR2: SGHVS, FQNEAQ. The length of the CDR3 is 15 residues.

This rearrangement joins TRBV5-5 to TRBJ1-5; D ambiguous. Trimming took 1 base from V and 3 from J, leaving 11 bases between them. This CDR3 comprises 15 residues. CDR1 and CDR2 from the germline V gene are SGHKS and YYEKEE (reference sequence). The CDR3 DNA reads TGTGCCAGCAGCTTGATGATGGGCCCCAATCAGCCCCAGCATTTT. This gives the protein CASSLMMGPNQPQHF.

This clone was counted once. The chain carries TRBV2 and TRBJ2-2; D is unresolved. This CDR3 comprises 15 residues. Germline-derived CDR1 and CDR2 are SNHLY and FYNNEI. V gave up 4 bases and J gave up 4 bases, with 13 bases separating them. In DNA form, the CDR3 reads TGTGCCAGCAGTGTTAGCCCCAAGGGCACCGGGGAGCTGTTTTTT. It is translated as CASSVSPKGTGELFF.

The chain uses TRBV4-3 and TRBJ2-7, with unresolved D. CDR3 size: 13 residues. Per the germline V gene, CDR1 is LGHNA and CDR2 is YSLEER. Trimming left V 2 bases short and J 6 bases short, with 11 bases between. The CDR3, as DNA: TGCGCCAGCAGCCAACTTAAGCAGACCGAGCAGTACTTC. Its protein product is CASSQLKQTEQYF.

This sequence joins TRBV6-2 or TRBV6-3 and TRBJ1-5; TRBD1 aligns across 8 bases. The CDR3 covers 14 residues. The germline V gene has CDR1 MNHEY and CDR2 SVGEGT. Trimming at V came to 5 bases and at J to 4 bases, leaving 4 bases not matched to a gene. In DNA, the CDR3 is TGTGCCAGCAGTCAGACAGGGGAGAATCAGCCCCAGCATTTT. As protein: CASSQTGENQPQHF.

The chain has TRBV7-3 and TRBJ1-2, with 9 bases matching TRBD1. Trimming took 5 bases from V and 8 from J; bases not matched to a gene: 21. Germline V gene sequence: CDR1 SGHTA, CDR2 FQGTGA. The CDR3 runs to 18 residues. The CDR3 loop reads CASSPNPGQGSSFRGYTF. CDR3 nucleotides: TGTGCCAGCAGCCCTAACCCGGGACAGGGCTCCTCTTTTCGAGGCTACACCTTC.